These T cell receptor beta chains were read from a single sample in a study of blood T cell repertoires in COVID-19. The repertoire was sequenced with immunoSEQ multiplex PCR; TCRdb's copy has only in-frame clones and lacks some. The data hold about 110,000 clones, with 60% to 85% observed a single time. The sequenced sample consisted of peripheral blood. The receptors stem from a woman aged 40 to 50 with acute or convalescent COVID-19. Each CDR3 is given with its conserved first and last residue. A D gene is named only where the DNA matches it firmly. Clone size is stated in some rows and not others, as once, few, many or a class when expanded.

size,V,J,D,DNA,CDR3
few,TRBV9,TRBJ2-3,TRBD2,TGTGCCAGCAGCGCCCGGACTAGCGGGGGGGATACAGATACGCAGTATTTT,CASSARTSGGDTDTQYF
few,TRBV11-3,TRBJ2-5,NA,TGTGCCAGCAGCCTAGACAGGCAAGAGACCCAGTACTTC,CASSLDRQETQYF
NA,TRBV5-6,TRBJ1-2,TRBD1,TGTGCCAGCAGTTGGCAGGGGGCGAGTAACTATGGCTACACCTTC,CASSWQGASNYGYTF
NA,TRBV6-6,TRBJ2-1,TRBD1,TGTGCCAGCAGGGGGAAACAGGGGGCGCAGGGCGGTGAGCAGTTCTTC,CASRGKQGAQGGEQFF
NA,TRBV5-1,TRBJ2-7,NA,TGCGCCAGCAGCGAACAGGGTTTCTACGAGCAGTACTTC,CASSEQGFYEQYF
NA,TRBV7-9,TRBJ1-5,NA,TGTGCCAGCAGCTTAGACGGGGAGGGCAATCAGCCCCAGCATTTT,CASSLDGEGNQPQHF
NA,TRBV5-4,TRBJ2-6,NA,TGTGCCAGCAGCTTGGGACAGATTACCTCTGGGGCCAACGTCCTGACTTTC,CASSLGQITSGANVLTF
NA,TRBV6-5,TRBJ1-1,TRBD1,TGTGCCAGCCGCAAGAGGGGGCATGACACTGAAGCTTTCTTT,CASRKRGHDTEAFF
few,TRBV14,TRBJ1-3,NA,TGTGCCAGCAGCCAAGACACAGGAAACACCATATATTTT,CASSQDTGNTIYF
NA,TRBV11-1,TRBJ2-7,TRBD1,TGTGCCAGCAGCTTAGGAACAGGGGGCAAGGAGTACGAGCAGTACTTC,CASSLGTGGKEYEQYF
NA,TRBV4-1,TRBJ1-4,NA,TGCGCCAGCAGCCAAGAAGGGGGAGAAAAACTGTTTTTT,CASSQEGGEKLFF
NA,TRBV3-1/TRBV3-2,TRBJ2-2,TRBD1,TGTGCCAGCAGCCATTACAAAGCGACAGGGGACACCGGGGAGCTGTTTTTT,CASSHYKATGDTGELFF
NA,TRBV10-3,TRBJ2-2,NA,TGTGCCATCAGTGACAGAACGAACACCGGGGAGCTGTTTTTT,CAISDRTNTGELFF
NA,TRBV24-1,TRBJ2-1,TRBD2,TGTGCCACCAGTGATTTCGGCCCTAGCGGCACCTACAATGAGCAGTTCTTC,CATSDFGPSGTYNEQFF
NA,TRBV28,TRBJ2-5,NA,TGTGCCAGCAGACTTCAAGAGACCCAGTACTTC,CASRLQETQYF
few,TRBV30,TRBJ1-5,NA,TGTGCCTGGAGTGTAGCAATTGGGGCCCTCCAGCATTTT,CAWSVAIGALQHF
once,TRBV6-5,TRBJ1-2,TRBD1,TGTGCCAGCAGCCCCGGGACAGGGCCCTGGGGCTACACCTTC,CASSPGTGPWGYTF
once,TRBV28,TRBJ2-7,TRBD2,TGTGCCAGCAGCCGCGACCTAGTCAGTACCCACCTCGGGGGGTCCTACGAGCAGTACTTC,CASSRDLVSTHLGGSYEQYF
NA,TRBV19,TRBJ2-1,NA,TGTGCCAGTAGTAGAGACAGAATCCCCAATGAGCAGTTCTTC,CASSRDRIPNEQFF
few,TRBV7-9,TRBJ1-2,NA,TGTGCCAGCAGCTTAGCAGGGGAAAACTATGGCTACACCTTC,CASSLAGENYGYTF
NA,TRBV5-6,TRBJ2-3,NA,TGTGCCAGCAGCTTGGCCGGGCTAGCGAGAGATACGCAGTATTTT,CASSLAGLARDTQYF
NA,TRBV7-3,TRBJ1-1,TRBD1,TGTGCCAGCAGCCTGACAGGGGGAGACACTGAAGCTTTCTTT,CASSLTGGDTEAFF
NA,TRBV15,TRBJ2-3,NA,TGTGCCACCAGCAGAGTGAGTACTAGCACAGATACGCAGTATTTT,CATSRVSTSTDTQYF
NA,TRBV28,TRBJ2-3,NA,TGTGCCAGCAGCGTAACCGGTCAGGCGGGGAGCACAGATACGCAGTATTTT,CASSVTGQAGSTDTQYF
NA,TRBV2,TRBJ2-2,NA,TGTGCCAGCAGTGTACAGCTACTAGCTGCCCGCTCCGGGAACACCGGGGAGCTGTTTTTT,CASSVQLLAARSGNTGELFF
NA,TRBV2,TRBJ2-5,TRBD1,TGTGCCAGCAGGGCCGGGACAGGCCAAGAGACCCAGTACTTC,CASRAGTGQETQYF
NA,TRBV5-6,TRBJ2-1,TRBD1,TGTGCCAGCAGCTCCCTGGGACAGCCAAAAACCTACAATGAGCAGTTCTTC,CASSSLGQPKTYNEQFF
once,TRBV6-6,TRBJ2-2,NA,TGTGCCACCCGAGACAGAAACACCGGGGAGCTGTTTTTT,CATRDRNTGELFF
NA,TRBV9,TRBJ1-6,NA,TGTGCCAGCAGCGTAGATGCGGGGAATTCACCCCTCCACTTT,CASSVDAGNSPLHF
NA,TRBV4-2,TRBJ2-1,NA,TGTGCCAGCAGCCAAGGAAAAGGGGCGAACCATGAGCAGTTCTTC,CASSQGKGANHEQFF
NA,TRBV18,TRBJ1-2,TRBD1,TGTGCCAGCTCACCACCGACAGGGGTCGGCTACACCTTC,CASSPPTGVGYTF
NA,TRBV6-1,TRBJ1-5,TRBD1,TGTGCCAGCAGTGAAATGCAGGGGGTGGGACAGCCCCAGCATTTT,CASSEMQGVGQPQHF
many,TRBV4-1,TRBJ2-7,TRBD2,TGCGCCAGCAGCCCACAGGCGGGGGGCCGCTACGAGCAGTACTTC,CASSPQAGGRYEQYF
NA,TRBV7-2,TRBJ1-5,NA,TGTGCCAGCAGCTTAGCGGCCGCTCAGCCCCAGCATTTT,CASSLAAAQPQHF
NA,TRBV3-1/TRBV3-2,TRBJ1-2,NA,TGTGCCAGCAGCGACCGGTCAAACAACTGGGCCTACTATGGCTACACCTTC,CASSDRSNNWAYYGYTF
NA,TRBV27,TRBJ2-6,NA,TGTGCCAGCAGGAGGTTAGGTAGTTCTGGGGCCAACGTCCTGACTTTC,CASRRLGSSGANVLTF
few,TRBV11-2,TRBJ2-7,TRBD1,TGTGCCAGCAGCCTATTCGACAGGGCCGAGCAGTACTTC,CASSLFDRAEQYF
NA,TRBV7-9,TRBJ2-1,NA,TGTGCCAGCAGCTTACCGGTTGAGCAGTTCTTC,CASSLPVEQFF
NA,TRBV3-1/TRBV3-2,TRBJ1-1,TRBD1,TGTGCCAGCAGCCAGGATCCGACAGGGCACACTGAAGCTTTCTTT,CASSQDPTGHTEAFF
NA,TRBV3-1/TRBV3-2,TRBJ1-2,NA,TGTGCCAGCAGAGGGAAGGAGGGGCGACAGCTTGGCTATGGCTACACCTTC,CASRGKEGRQLGYGYTF
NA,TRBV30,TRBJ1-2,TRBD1,TGTGCCTCCAGTACAGGGGGCGGCTACACCTTC,CASSTGGGYTF
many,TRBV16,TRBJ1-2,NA,TGTGCCAGCAGCCAATCTAGGCAGGGCAGAAGCTATGGCTACACCTTC,CASSQSRQGRSYGYTF
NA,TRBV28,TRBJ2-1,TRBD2,TGTGCCAGCAGTTTGGGACTAGCGGGGGGTGAGCAGTTCTTC,CASSLGLAGGEQFF
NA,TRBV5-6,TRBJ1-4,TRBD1,TGTGCCAGCAGCCCACGAGACAGGGTTGGTTATGAAAAACTGTTTTTT,CASSPRDRVGYEKLFF
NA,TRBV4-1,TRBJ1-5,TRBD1,TGCGCCAGCAGCCGGGACAGGGGGCAAGGGAGGGATCAGCCCCAGCATTTT,CASSRDRGQGRDQPQHF
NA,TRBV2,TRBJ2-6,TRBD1,TGTGCCAGCATGGGACAGGCCCTTAGCTCTGGGGCCAACGTCCTGACTTTC,CASMGQALSSGANVLTF
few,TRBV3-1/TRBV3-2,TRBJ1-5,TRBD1,TGTGCCAGCAGCCAGGACAGGGAAGTCCAGCCCCAGCATTTT,CASSQDREVQPQHF
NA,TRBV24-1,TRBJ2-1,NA,TGTGCCACCAGTGATTCAGGCGGGGCCGATTACAATGAGCAGTTCTTC,CATSDSGGADYNEQFF